This paragraph covers one T cell receptor (beta chain) sequence. No antigen is known for it. CDR3 size: 15 residues. V was pared by 2 bases and J by 3 bases, with 10 bases between. Naive CD8 cells lacked CD45RO, underwent positive selection for CCR7 and left out terminally differentiated effector memory CD45RA+ cells. This record belongs to a study of shared clonotypes between healthy human individuals. The overall study: Plates per donor: three CD4 naive, three CD4 memory, two CD8 naive, one CD8 memory.

In the authors' workflow: ImmunoSEQ only sent back junction sequences with no quality scores, so filtering was done differently. Using immunoSEQ multiplex PCR, the repertoire was profiled, and TCRdb retains in-frame clones only, with some absent. Clonal size and the V and J genes are those of that table, whereas D and trimming came from the DNA. The repertoire holds about 2.1 million clones, 85% to 95% seen once, with 1.5% to 2% in the top ten. Study-level results: Donor clonotype sharing was expected to depend on sequencing depth.

Sequencing was performed on naive CD8+ T cells from PBMCs. The sequence came from a man aged 18 to 29 in good health. Some clones in this sample may be carry-over from other donors' samples. The chain has TRBV23-1 and TRBJ2-2; no clear D gene. TRBV23-1 qualifies as an ORF whose function is uncertain. For the CDR3, the DNA is TGCGCCAGCAGTCAAAAGGGTCTTGACACCGGGGAGCTGTTTTTT. It codes for CASSQKGLDTGELFF.